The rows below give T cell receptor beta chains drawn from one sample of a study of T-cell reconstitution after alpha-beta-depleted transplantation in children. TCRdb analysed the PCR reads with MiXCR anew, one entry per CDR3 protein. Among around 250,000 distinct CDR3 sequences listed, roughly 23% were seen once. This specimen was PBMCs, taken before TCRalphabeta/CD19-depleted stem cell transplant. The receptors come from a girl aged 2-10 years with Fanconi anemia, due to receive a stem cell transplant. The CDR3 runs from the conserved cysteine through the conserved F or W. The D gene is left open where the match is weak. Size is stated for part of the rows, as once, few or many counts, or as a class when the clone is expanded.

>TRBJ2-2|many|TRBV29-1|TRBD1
CSVEDRDRGGVADTGELFF
TGCAGCGTTGAAGATAGGGACAGGGGTGGAGTGGCGGACACCGGGGAGCTGTTTTTT
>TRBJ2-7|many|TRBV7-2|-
CASSLGAYSEQYF
TGTGCCAGCAGCTTAGGAGCTTATAGCGAGCAGTACTTC
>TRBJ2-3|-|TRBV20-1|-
CSATFPLSTDTQYF
TGCAGTGCTACTTTCCCGTTATCCACAGATACGCAGTATTTT
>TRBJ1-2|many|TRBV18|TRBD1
CASSPGQTYGYTF
TGTGCCAGCTCACCGGGACAGACCTATGGCTACACCTTC
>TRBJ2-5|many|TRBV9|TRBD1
CASSVGTEETQYF
TGTGCCAGCAGCGTTGGGACAGAAGAGACCCAGTACTTC
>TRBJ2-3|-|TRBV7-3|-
CASSLRGTFTDTQYF
TGTGCCAGCAGCTTAAGGGGGACCTTCACAGATACGCAGTATTTT
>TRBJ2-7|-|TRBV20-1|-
CSANGLPYEQYF
TGCAGTGCTAATGGACTGCCATACGAGCAGTACTTC
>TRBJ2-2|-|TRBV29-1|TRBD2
CSVGPLGGMNTGELFF
TGCAGCGTTGGTCCCTTGGGGGGGATGAACACCGGGGAGCTGTTTTTT
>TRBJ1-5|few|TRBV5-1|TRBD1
CASSLGGTGGVQPQHF
TGCGCCAGCAGCTTGGGGGGGACAGGCGGTGTGCAGCCCCAGCATTTT
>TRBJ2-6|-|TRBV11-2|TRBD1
CASSLTGTGVSGANVLTF
TGTGCCAGCAGCTTGACCGGGACAGGGGTCTCTGGGGCCAACGTCCTGACTTTC
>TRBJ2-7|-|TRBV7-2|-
CASSLEFPTRNYEQYF
TGTGCCAGCAGCTTAGAGTTCCCTACCAGGAACTACGAGCAGTACTTC
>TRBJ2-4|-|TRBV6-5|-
CASSLRGHREYF
TGTGCCAGCAGTCTTCGGGGCCATAGGGAGTACTTC
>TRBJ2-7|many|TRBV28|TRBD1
CASSWTGVEQYF
TGTGCCAGCAGTTGGACAGGGGTCGAGCAGTACTTC
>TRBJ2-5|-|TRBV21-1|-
CASSKPVRGQLQETQYF
TGTGCCAGCAGCAAACCGGTACGGGGACAGCTCCAAGAGACCCAGTACTTC
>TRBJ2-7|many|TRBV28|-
CASSVTTGSYEQYF
TGTGCCAGCAGTGTAACGACAGGATCCTACGAGCAGTACTTC
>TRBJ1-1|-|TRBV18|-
CASSPVGGGNTEAFF
TGTGCCAGCTCACCTGTCGGAGGGGGGAACACTGAAGCTTTCTTT
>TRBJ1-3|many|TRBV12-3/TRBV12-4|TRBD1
CASSSDRGRNTIYF
TGTGCCAGCAGTTCTGACAGGGGCAGAAACACCATATATTTT
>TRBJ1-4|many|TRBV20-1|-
CSARGQVGSNEKLFF
TGCAGTGCTAGAGGGCAGGTGGGGTCTAATGAAAAACTGTTTTTT